A selection of T cell receptor beta chains follows, all from one sample in a study of T cell responses to AZD1222 COVID-19 vaccine. Here immunoSEQ multiplex PCR was the method, and the copy in TCRdb shows in-frame clones only, minus some. The sample records approximately 80,000 clones, over 80% being singletons. The sequencing here drew on peripheral blood, taken on day 0 of AZD1222 vaccination. Receptors were obtained from an adult in good health. Both conserved end residues are part of each CDR3. Fields, in order: clone size, J gene, V gene, D gene, CDR3 protein, CDR3 DNA. The D gene is left open where the match is weak. Size values are once, few and many counts, or a class for expanded clones, and some rows have none.

clone size: -
J gene: TRBJ1-2
V gene: TRBV7-3
D gene: TRBD1
CDR3 protein: CASSLRSGTGARGVDYTF
CDR3 DNA: TGTGCCAGCAGCTTACGGTCCGGGACAGGGGCGAGAGGGGTCGACTACACCTTC

clone size: few
J gene: TRBJ2-1
V gene: TRBV10-1
D gene: -
CDR3 protein: CASSAAYNEQFF
CDR3 DNA: TGCGCCAGCAGTGCTGCCTACAATGAGCAGTTCTTC

clone size: -
J gene: TRBJ2-5
V gene: TRBV7-9
D gene: -
CDR3 protein: CASSWGSGAETQYF
CDR3 DNA: TGTGCCAGCAGCTGGGGGAGCGGTGCGGAGACCCAGTACTTC

clone size: -
J gene: TRBJ1-1
V gene: TRBV5-1
D gene: -
CDR3 protein: CASSLTRDEAFF
CDR3 DNA: TGCGCCAGCAGCTTGACAAGAGATGAAGCTTTCTTT

clone size: -
J gene: TRBJ1-4
V gene: TRBV4-3
D gene: -
CDR3 protein: CASSQVGGEKLFF
CDR3 DNA: TGCGCCAGCAGCCAAGTGGGGGGAGAAAAACTGTTTTTT

clone size: -
J gene: TRBJ2-7
V gene: TRBV5-4
D gene: -
CDR3 protein: CASSLDSPYEQYF
CDR3 DNA: TGTGCCAGCAGCTTGGACAGTCCCTACGAGCAGTACTTC

clone size: -
J gene: TRBJ2-4
V gene: TRBV4-1
D gene: -
CDR3 protein: CASSQGGSGKNIQYF
CDR3 DNA: TGCGCCAGCAGCCAAGGCGGGTCGGGCAAAAACATTCAGTACTTC

clone size: -
J gene: TRBJ2-7
V gene: TRBV9
D gene: TRBD1
CDR3 protein: CASSETYGTGYEQYF
CDR3 DNA: TGTGCCAGCAGCGAAACTTACGGGACAGGCTACGAGCAGTACTTC

clone size: -
J gene: TRBJ1-6
V gene: TRBV18
D gene: -
CDR3 protein: CASSPSGYSPLHF
CDR3 DNA: TGTGCCAGCTCACCGTCAGGTTATTCACCCCTCCACTTT

clone size: -
J gene: TRBJ1-1
V gene: TRBV11-2
D gene: -
CDR3 protein: CASSSGRMNTEAFF
CDR3 DNA: TGTGCCAGCAGCTCCGGACGGATGAACACTGAAGCTTTCTTT

clone size: -
J gene: TRBJ1-1
V gene: TRBV19
D gene: -
CDR3 protein: CASMDRQQNTEAFF
CDR3 DNA: TGTGCCAGTATGGACCGGCAACAGAACACTGAAGCTTTCTTT

clone size: -
J gene: TRBJ2-7
V gene: TRBV5-4
D gene: TRBD1
CDR3 protein: CASSADRGHYEQYF
CDR3 DNA: TGTGCCAGCAGCGCGGACAGGGGACACTACGAGCAGTACTTC

clone size: -
J gene: TRBJ1-1
V gene: TRBV27
D gene: -
CDR3 protein: CASSSNTEAFF
CDR3 DNA: TGTGCCAGCAGTTCTAACACTGAAGCTTTCTTT

clone size: -
J gene: TRBJ1-2
V gene: TRBV3-1/TRBV3-2
D gene: -
CDR3 protein: CASSQWLPLTRLNYGYTF
CDR3 DNA: TGTGCCAGCAGCCAATGGTTACCCCTCACTAGACTTAACTATGGCTACACCTTC

clone size: -
J gene: TRBJ1-3
V gene: TRBV5-6
D gene: -
CDR3 protein: CASRNGPEVGNTIYF
CDR3 DNA: TGTGCCAGCAGAAACGGGCCCGAGGTGGGAAACACCATATATTTT

clone size: -
J gene: TRBJ1-2
V gene: TRBV12-3/TRBV12-4
D gene: TRBD1
CDR3 protein: CASSWDRDYGYTF
CDR3 DNA: TGTGCCAGCAGTTGGGACAGAGACTATGGCTACACCTTC

clone size: -
J gene: TRBJ2-3
V gene: TRBV4-1
D gene: -
CDR3 protein: CASSQVLVAGRGDTQYF
CDR3 DNA: TGCGCCAGCAGCCAAGTCTTAGTCGCAGGAAGGGGAGATACGCAGTATTTT

clone size: -
J gene: TRBJ1-5
V gene: TRBV7-2
D gene: -
CDR3 protein: CASSGILELREQPQHF
CDR3 DNA: TGTGCCAGCAGCGGAATCTTGGAACTTCGGGAACAGCCCCAGCATTTT